These T cell receptor beta chains were read from a single sample in a study of CD8 T cells in ankylosing spondylitis. TCRdb analysed the 5' RACE reads with MiXCR anew, one entry per CDR3 protein. The sample lists around 130,000 distinct CDR3 sequences, 15% to 20% occurring once. Sequencing input: blood, either unsorted or a sorted T cell fraction (not recorded which). Receptors originate from a male donor with ankylosing spondylitis. The CDR3 runs from the conserved cysteine through the conserved F or W. A D gene is named only where the DNA matches it firmly. Rows give clone size only sometimes, using once, few, many, or a class for an expanded clone.

clone_size d_call j_call v_call cdr3_nt cdr3_aa
few . TRBJ2-7 TRBV7-2 TGTGCCAGCAGCTTACGACCGGGACTCTACGAGCAGTACTTC CASSLRPGLYEQYF
. TRBD1 TRBJ2-7 TRBV7-9 TGTGCCAGCAGCGCCGGACAGGGAATAGACTACGAGCAGTACTTC CASSAGQGIDYEQYF
. TRBD2 TRBJ2-1 TRBV2 TGTGCCAACAAGCGGGAGAGGACCTACAATGAGCAGTTCTTC CANKRERTYNEQFF
few . TRBJ2-2 TRBV12-3/TRBV12-4 TGTGCCAGCAGCCCCGCCGCGAGTACCGGGGAGCTGTTTTTT CASSPAASTGELFF
few TRBD2 TRBJ2-7 TRBV6-5 TGTGCCAGCAGTTACGGTTCGGCGGGAGGGCCTAAAGAGCAGTGCTTC CASSYGSAGGPKEQCF
few TRBD1 TRBJ1-5 TRBV12-3/TRBV12-4 TGTGCCAGCAGTGACGGGACAGGGGTTCAGCCCCAGCATTTT CASSDGTGVQPQHF
. . TRBJ1-1 TRBV2 TGTGCCAGCAGTTATATGCTAAGTACTGAAGCTTTCTTT CASSYMLSTEAFF
few TRBD2 TRBJ2-1 TRBV7-9 TGTGCCAGCAGCCGACTAGCGGGAGGATCCCATGAGCAGTTCTTC CASSRLAGGSHEQFF
once . TRBJ1-3 TRBV11-3 TGTGCCAGCAGCTTAGATCTGTCCTCTGGAAACACCATATATTTT CASSLDLSSGNTIYF
. . TRBJ1-5 TRBV28 TGTGCCAGCGTGGGGGAAAGGGGAGACATAAACAATCAGCCCCAGCATTTT CASVGERGDINNQPQHF
. TRBD2 TRBJ2-7 TRBV20-1 TGCAGTGCTCGGAGCGGGAGCTCCTACGAGCAGTACTTC CSARSGSSYEQYF
few . TRBJ1-4 TRBV6-4 TGTGCCAGCAGTGCCCCGACAGGACCGCGGGAAAAACTGTTTTTT CASSAPTGPREKLFF
many TRBD2 TRBJ2-1 TRBV29-1 TGCAGCGTTGAAGGGTTAGCGGGAGACCGATACAATGAGCAGTTCTTC CSVEGLAGDRYNEQFF
. . TRBJ2-7 TRBV7-9 TGTGCCAGTACTCCCCCGGTAGGGGGAGAGCAGTACTTC CASTPPVGGEQYF
. TRBD2 TRBJ2-1 TRBV20-1 TGCAGTGCTAGGACGGGACTAGCGTACTATGAGCAGTTCTTC CSARTGLAYYEQFF
few TRBD1 TRBJ1-2 TRBV15 TGTGCCACCTCGGGACAGGGAGCTGGCTACACCTTC CATSGQGAGYTF
few TRBD2 TRBJ2-7 TRBV7-9 TGTGCCAGCAGCTTAACAGGCGGGAGAGCTAACGAGCAGTACTTC CASSLTGGRANEQYF
once TRBD2 TRBJ2-3 TRBV11-3 TGTGCCAGCAGCCCGGGACTAGCGGAAAGCACAGATACGCAGTATTTT CASSPGLAESTDTQYF
many . TRBJ2-1 TRBV29-1 TGCAGCGTTGGGGCCGCGGAGCGTGGCTCCTACAATGAGCAGTTCTTC CSVGAAERGSYNEQFF
few TRBD2 TRBJ2-1 TRBV6-5 TGTGCCAGCAGTTACGGTGCAGCGGGAGGGTTAGCCTACAATGAGCAGTTCTTC CASSYGAAGGLAYNEQFF
. TRBD2 TRBJ2-5 TRBV27 TGTGCCAGCAGTTTAATTCCGGGGGGGGAGACCCAGTACTTC CASSLIPGGETQYF
. . TRBJ2-1 TRBV4-1 TGCGCCAGCAGCTTTGCAAACGATAACAATGAGCAGTTCTTC CASSFANDNNEQFF
few . TRBJ1-1 TRBV30 TGTGCCTGGGGAGGACCCCCGAGGACTGAAGCTTTCTTT CAWGGPPRTEAFF
. TRBD1 TRBJ1-6 TRBV15 TGTGCCACCGGGGACAGGGGGCTAAATTCACCCCTCCACTTT CATGDRGLNSPLHF
few . TRBJ2-1 TRBV7-9 TGTGCCAGCAGCTTAGGGCCTCCCGGCGGCGATGAGCAGTTCTTC CASSLGPPGGDEQFF
few TRBD1 TRBJ2-1 TRBV15 TGTGCCACCAGCAGAAGCCGGGACAGGGGCAATGAGCAGTTCTTC CATSRSRDRGNEQFF
. TRBD2 TRBJ2-1 TRBV7-2 TGTGCCAGCAGCTTAGGGAAAAGGACTAGCGGTTACAATGAGCAGTTCTTC CASSLGKRTSGYNEQFF
. TRBD1 TRBJ1-1 TRBV27 TGTGCCAGCAGTTGGGGGGCAGGGGGCAACACTGAAGCTTTCTTT CASSWGAGGNTEAFF
. . TRBJ2-2 TRBV6-4 TGTGCCAGCCGGAAAGCGAACACCGGGGAGCTGTTTTTT CASRKANTGELFF
. . TRBJ2-1 TRBV6-4 TGTGCCAGCAGTGGGGGGGATAATGAGCAGTTCTTC CASSGGDNEQFF
. TRBD2 TRBJ2-3 TRBV27 TGTGCCAGCAGAACGGCCCCAGGACTAGCGGGAGGGCCTAGCACAGATACGCAGTATTTT CASRTAPGLAGGPSTDTQYF
few . TRBJ1-5 TRBV15 TGTGCCACCAGCAGAGTCAGGGACAATCAGCCCCAGCATTTT CATSRVRDNQPQHF
few . TRBJ2-7 TRBV12-3/TRBV12-4 TGTGCCAGCAGTTTAGCGAGCAGGGGCCATGAGCAGTACTTC CASSLASRGHEQYF
. TRBD2 TRBJ2-7 TRBV27 TGTGCCAGCAGTCTAGTAGCGGGAGATCGCGAGCAGTACTTC CASSLVAGDREQYF
. . TRBJ1-6 TRBV11-2 TGTGCCAGCAGACCTGCACGGACGCGCGGGGGCTCCTATAATTCACCCCTCCACTTT CASRPARTRGGSYNSPLHF
. . TRBJ1-4 TRBV5-1 TGCGCCAGCAGCGTCCCGGGACCGCCGGAGGCTAATGAAAAACTGTTTTTT CASSVPGPPEANEKLFF
. . TRBJ2-7 TRBV5-5 TGTGCCAGCAGCTTGGGCGACAGCTACTACTACGAGCAGTACTTC CASSLGDSYYYEQYF
. TRBD2 TRBJ2-1 TRBV14 TGTGCCAGCAGCCAAGATGAGGGACTAGGACTAGCCTGGTACAATGAGCAGTTCTTC CASSQDEGLGLAWYNEQFF
few TRBD2 TRBJ2-5 TRBV29-1 TGCAGCGTTGAAGAAGCGGGAGGGAGAGAGACCCAGTACTTC CSVEEAGGRETQYF
few TRBD2 TRBJ2-3 TRBV10-3 TGTGCCATCAGTGGACTAGCGGGATACACAGATACGCAGTATTTT CAISGLAGYTDTQYF
few TRBD2 TRBJ2-1 TRBV15 TGTGCCACCAGCAGAGGCGGGAGTCCCCACAATGAGCAGTTCTTC CATSRGGSPHNEQFF
. TRBD1 TRBJ1-1 TRBV27 TGTGCCAGCAGTCTAGGGACAGCGAACACTGAAGCTTTCTTT CASSLGTANTEAFF
. . TRBJ2-7 TRBV11-3 TGTGCCAGCAGCTTAGGGGTCGTAGCAGTAGAGCAGTACTTC CASSLGVVAVEQYF
. . TRBJ2-5 TRBV28 TGTGCCAGCAGTTTAATTGAGGGGACCTGGGAGACCCAGTACTTC CASSLIEGTWETQYF
many . TRBJ2-7 TRBV7-9 TGTGCCAGCAGCCTATCGGGCTACGCTAACTACGAGCAGTACTTC CASSLSGYANYEQYF
. . TRBJ2-5 TRBV11-1 TGTGCCAGCAGCATCGCGTACGGGGAGACCCAGTACTTC CASSIAYGETQYF
. . TRBJ2-1 TRBV29-1 TGCAGCGTTGAACTGGGTAAGGTGGCTAACAATGAGCAGTTCTTC CSVELGKVANNEQFF
. . TRBJ1-5 TRBV10-3 TGTGCCATCAGTGAGGAGGGGCGGTATAGCAATCAGCCCCAGCATTTT CAISEEGRYSNQPQHF
few . TRBJ2-3 TRBV29-1 TGCAGCGTTGCCACACGTAGCACAGATACGCAGTATTTT CSVATRSTDTQYF
. TRBD2 TRBJ2-1 TRBV27 TGTGCCAGCAGTCCCGGGACTAGTCTCGATGAGCAGTTCTTC CASSPGTSLDEQFF
. . TRBJ2-7 TRBV10-3 TGTGCCATCTCCGGGGAACTCTACGAGCAGTACTTC CAISGELYEQYF
. . TRBJ2-3 TRBV10-3 TGTGCCATCAGTGAGGCGAACGGGGATACGCAGTATTTT CAISEANGDTQYF
. TRBD1 TRBJ1-2 TRBV12-3/TRBV12-4 TGTGCCAGCAGCATTACATACCGACAGGGGGCGCCGGGCTATGGCTACACCTTC CASSITYRQGAPGYGYTF